The T cell receptor beta chain described here comes from a study of blood T cells in healthy people across ages. The study's findings and limits: A roughly linear fall in TCR beta diversity per million T cells was seen with increasing age.

This clonotype was seen just once. The antigen remains undetermined. For the second PCR, which ran for about 6 to 11 cycles, a sample-barcoded 5' primer and a J-beta primer mix were used. MiXCR, applied by TCRdb to the 5' RACE reads, yields one record per CDR3 protein. The data contain 650,000 to 800,000 distinct CDR3 sequences, around 43% of them singletons. The V end was cut by 4 bases, the J end by 0 bases, with 12 bases between. The CDR3 totals 15 residues. Germline V CDR1 and CDR2: DFQATT, SNEGSKA (reference sequence). The V and J genes are TRBV20-1 and TRBJ1-4, with D unclear. Sequenced sample: blood. The sequence came from a man aged 55 to 70 in good health. CDR3 sequence (DNA): TGCAGTGCTACGAAAGGGCATACAACTAATGAAAAACTGTTTTTT. Amino acids: CSATKGHTTNEKLFF.